This passage covers 9 T cell receptor beta chains from one sample sequenced in a study of blood T cell repertoires in COVID-19. Assay: immunoSEQ multiplex PCR; the TCRdb copy retains only in-frame clones and omits some. This table has about 270,000 clones, approximately 92% appearing once. Sequencing used PBMCs or T cells enriched from blood (not recorded which). Every receptor here comes from a woman between 18 and 30 years old who had recovered from COVID-19.

In its sample, this clone was seen once. The rearrangement links TRBV11-2 to TRBJ1-5; D remains unclear. The CDR3 length is 13 residues. Per germline, CDR1 SGHAT and CDR2 FQNNGV. Between the trimmed V and J ends, which lost 5 bases and 7 bases, there was a span of 12 bases. CDR3 protein: CASSREARQPQHF. The CDR3 DNA reads as TGTGCCAGCAGCCGGGAAGCGCGGCAGCCCCAGCATTTT.

The gene calls are TRBV5-1 and TRBJ1-1; no clear D. The V and J ends lost 4 bases and 1 base respectively, with 11 bases between them. The V gene's germline CDR1 is SGHRS and CDR2 YFSETQ. The CDR3 is 14 amino acids. CDR3 region: CASSLYSGNTEAFF. The DNA of the CDR3 is TGCGCCAGCAGCCTTTACTCCGGGAACACTGAAGCTTTCTTT. The variable domain in full, completed from reference TRBV5-1 and TRBJ1-1, reads KAGVTQTPRYLIKTRGQQVTLSCSPISGHRSVSWYQQTPGQGLQFLFEYFSETQRNKGNFPGRFSGRQFSNSRSEMNVSTLELGDSALYLCASSLYSGNTEAFFGQGTRLTVV.

The chain has TRBV9 and TRBJ1-1; D perhaps matches TRBD1 (6 bases). From germline, CDR1 is SGDLS and CDR2 YYNGEE. The V and J ends lost 4 bases and 5 bases respectively, with 15 bases between them. The CDR3 is 14 amino acids. CDR3 protein: CASSRDTPGTEAFF. CDR3 coding DNA: TGTGCCAGCAGCAGGGACACGCCAGGGACTGAAGCTTTCTTT.

The gene calls are TRBV6-5 and TRBJ1-2, with 9 bases that match TRBD1. From germline, CDR1 is MNHEY and CDR2 SVGAGI. This CDR3 has 14 residues. Trimming cost V 6 bases and J 4 bases; bases outside gene matches: 6. CDR3 sequence: CASSDRGNTYGYTF. The CDR3, as DNA: TGTGCCAGCAGCGACAGGGGGAATACCTATGGCTACACCTTC.

The rearrangement joins TRBV18 to TRBJ2-7; the D is unclear. Trimming took 3 bases from V and 3 from J, leaving 12 bases between them. CDR1 is KGHSH, CDR2 LQKENI, per germline. The CDR3 is 14 amino acids. The CDR3 loop is CASSPPGSLYEQYF. CDR3 in DNA: TGTGCCAGCTCACCCCCCGGTTCACTCTACGAGCAGTACTTC.

V is TRBV4-2 and J is TRBJ2-5, with 7 nucleotides matching TRBD2. CDR3 length: 15 amino acids. Germline CDR1 is LGHNA and CDR2 is YNFKEQ. V shed 0 bases and J 2 bases; nucleotides not matched to a gene: 3. The CDR3 is CASSQDLAVQETQYF. The CDR3 DNA reads as TGTGCCAGCAGCCAAGATCTAGCGGTGCAAGAGACCCAGTACTTC.

V and J are TRBV4-2 and TRBJ2-3; 10 positions agree with TRBD2. CDR3 length: 21 residues. The junction had 18 bases not matched to a gene; V was cut back by 3 bases and J by 0 bases. The germline CDR1 and CDR2 sequences are LGHNA and YNFKEQ. The CDR3 DNA reads as TGTGCCAGCAGCCAGGGCCCGAGGGGACTAGCGAGTAAATCTAGCACAGATACGCAGTATTTT. This sequence encodes CASSQGPRGLASKSSTDTQYF.

This rearrangement joins TRBV21-1 to TRBJ2-1; no DNA check was done on the table's D call, TRBD1. TRBV21-1 is reported as a pseudogene. There are 14 residues in the CDR3. The CDR3 coding sequence is TGTGCCAGCAGCAAAGGGCAGGGGGACAATGAGCAGTTCTTC. It is translated as CASSKGQGDNEQFF.

V gene TRBV18 combines with J gene TRBJ1-6, with 7 nucleotides matching TRBD1. V trimming: 2 bases; J trimming: 8 bases; junction bases outside the gene matches: 9. CDR1 KGHSH and CDR2 LQKENI come from the germline V gene. The CDR3 contains 16 residues. CDR3: CASSPRQGDSYSPLHF. The CDR3 DNA sequence: TGTGCCAGCTCACCAAGACAGGGCGATTCCTATTCACCCCTCCACTTT.